This T cell receptor (beta chain) was documented in a study of T cells after yellow fever vaccination. Study-level points and caveats: Within FACS-sorted repertoires, abundant clonotypes contaminating from the bulk population could be present. When the response was secondary, it was weaker but reached its peak faster, day 5 versus 15.

Germline-derived CDR1 and CDR2 are SGHNT and YYREEE (reference sequence). Trimming took 2 bases from V and 2 from J, leaving 10 bases between them. The CDR3 has 14 residues. A word on this clonotype: Its antigen is unknown. A read error may explain this, as a much larger clone is one base away.

TCRdb re-called the 5' RACE reads with MiXCR, one entry per CDR3 protein. The table records 450,000 to 650,000 distinct CDR3 sequences, around a fifth of them present only once. The starting material was PBMCs, obtained about 21 days after the first yellow fever vaccination. This TCR was recovered from a man in his late teens or twenties who received the YFV17D yellow fever vaccine. The rearrangement links TRBV5-4 to TRBJ2-5; D not resolved. In DNA form, the CDR3 reads TGTGCCAGCAGCTTTGAACAGCGACAAGAGACCCAGTACTTC. Its protein product is CASSFEQRQETQYF.